Shown below are 16 T cell receptor beta chains from a single sample sequenced in a study of control samples from healthy donors and cancer patients. Repertoires were generated with immunoSEQ multiplex PCR, while TCRdb's copy carries only in-frame clones and drops some. The table shows approximately 100,000 clones, with approximately 90% occurring only once. The sequencing input was PBMCs. The receptors stem from a man aged 60 to 69 with lung cancer.

In nucleotides, the CDR3 is TGTGCCAGCAGTTACCCCGGGACAGATACGCAGTATTTT. Amino acid sequence: CASSYPGTDTQYF. The V call is TRBV6-5, the J call TRBJ2-3; D uncertain. The V gene's germline CDR1 is MNHEY and CDR2 SVGAGI. This CDR3 region has 13 residues. The V end lost 2 bases, the J end lost 3 bases, and 6 bases lay between the germline ends.

The gene calls are TRBV11-3 and TRBJ1-4, with D tentatively TRBD1 (5 bases). The ends were cut back, 5 bases at V and 7 bases at J, with 11 bases in the middle. CDR3 length equals 13 residues. The germline CDR1 and CDR2 sequences are SGHNT and YENEEA. Written as DNA, the CDR3 is TGTGCCAGCAGCCCTAGGCAGGGTGAAAAACTGTTTTTT. This encodes CASSPRQGEKLFF.

In its sample, this clone was seen once. CDR3 amino acids: CASSLFSGGDTTSTDTQYF. The DNA for the CDR3 is TGTGCCAGCAGTTTATTTAGCGGGGGTGACACTACTAGCACAGATACGCAGTATTTT. The chain recombines TRBV27 with TRBJ2-3, with TRBD2 matching over 9 bases. Germline V lookup: CDR1 MNHEY, CDR2 SMNVEV (reference sequence). With 1 base clipped from V and 0 bases from J, the junction kept 11 bases outside the gene matches. The CDR3 is 19 amino acids.

Only a few counts were recorded for this clone. This chain links TRBV5-1 with TRBJ1-2; D uncertain. V lost 0 bases to trimming and J lost 2 bases, with 5 bases between them. Germline CDR1 SGHRS, CDR2 YFSETQ. CDR3 length: 13 residues. The CDR3 reads CASSLAGNYGYTF. CDR3 sequence (DNA): TGCGCCAGCAGCTTGGCGGGGAACTATGGCTACACCTTC.

This chain connects TRBV25-1 to TRBJ2-2; a weak D match, TRBD1 (5 bases). Germline V lookup: CDR1 MGHDK, CDR2 SYGVNS. Between the trimmed V and J ends, which lost 6 bases and 2 bases, there was a span of 13 bases. CDR3 length equals 15 residues. Written as DNA, the CDR3 is TGTGCCAGCAGCGACTGGGGCCTTAACACCGGGGAGCTGTTTTTT. Its protein is CASSDWGLNTGELFF.

The chain joins TRBV5-8 to TRBJ2-6; D may match TRBD1 or TRBD2 (6 bases each). The germline gives CDR1 SGHTS, CDR2 YDEGEE. This CDR3 contains 16 residues. Trimming took off 1 base at V and 0 bases at J, with 8 bases between the two ends. CDR3 in amino acids: CASSLWGASGANVLTF. The DNA for the CDR3 is TGTGCCAGCAGCTTGTGGGGGGCCTCTGGGGCCAACGTCCTGACTTTC. Supplemented by reference TRBV5-8 and TRBJ2-6, the full variable domain reads EAGVTQSPTHLIKTRGQQATLRCSPISGHTSVYWYQQALGLGLQFLLWYDEGEERNRGNFPPRFSGRQFPNYSSELNVNALELEDSALYLCASSLWGASGANVLTFGAGSRLTVL.

V and J are TRBV2 and TRBJ2-2; the match to TRBD1 covers 8 bases. The germline gives CDR1 SNHLY, CDR2 FYNNEI. J lost 7 bases, V lost 4 bases, and 5 bases had no gene match. The CDR3 has 14 amino acids. CDR3 in DNA: TGTGCCAGCAGTGTACAGGGGGGAATCGGGGAGCTGTTTTTT. Protein sequence: CASSVQGGIGELFF.

J is TRBJ2-3 and V is TRBV7-9; D call uncertain. This CDR3 comprises 17 residues. The germline CDR1 and CDR2 sequences are SEHNR and FQNEAQ (reference sequence). Trimming left V 1 base short and J 0 bases short, with 14 bases between. The CDR3 region is CASSLVPSGSSTDTQYF. CDR3 bases: TGTGCCAGCAGCTTAGTCCCCTCCGGATCTAGCACAGATACGCAGTATTTT.

The chain carries TRBV19 and TRBJ2-1; 10 positions agree with TRBD1. V lost 5 bases, J lost 10 bases, and 11 bases stayed unmatched. The CDR3 runs to 15 residues. The germline CDR1 and CDR2 sequences are LNHDA and SQIVND (reference sequence). CDR3 amino acids: CASSPGQGGKWEQFF. DNA of the CDR3: TGTGCCAGTAGTCCAGGACAGGGGGGTAAGTGGGAGCAGTTCTTC.

This rearrangement joins TRBV5-1 to TRBJ2-7; D is perhaps TRBD1 or TRBD2 (5 bases each). Deletions cut 4 bases from V and 2 bases from J, with 16 bases between. CDR3 length: 15 residues. Per germline, CDR1 SGHRS and CDR2 YFSETQ. The CDR3, as DNA: TGCGCCAGCAGCCAACACCGGGACCCCGCCTACGAGCAGTACTTC. It specifies CASSQHRDPAYEQYF.

The V gene is TRBV5-5, the J gene TRBJ2-4; 11 positions agree with TRBD2. Per germline, CDR1 SGHKS and CDR2 YYEKEE (reference sequence). Unmatched junction bases numbered 5, after V lost 4 bases and J lost 8 bases. The CDR3 covers 14 residues. The CDR3 DNA sequence: TGTGCCAGCAGCCCGGGGACTAGCGGCGACATTCAGTACTTC. This sequence encodes CASSPGTSGDIQYF.

The chain employs TRBV6-5 and TRBJ1-4; D is unclear. Per the germline V gene, CDR1 is MNHEY and CDR2 is SVGAGI. Trimming took off 4 bases at V and 7 bases at J, with 13 bases between the two ends. The CDR3 is made up of 14 amino acids. DNA of the CDR3: TGTGCCAGCAGTTCCACGTTTCTGGCTGAAAAACTGTTTTTT. Translation gives CASSSTFLAEKLFF.

V and J are TRBV14 and TRBJ1-6; unclear D gene. Trimming cost V 0 bases and J 8 bases, with 8 bases left between them. This CDR3 spans 14 amino acids. Germline lookup yields CDR1 SGHDN and CDR2 FVKESK. This CDR3 reads CASSQDMRYSPLHF. The CDR3 DNA follows: TGTGCCAGCAGCCAAGATATGAGGTATTCACCCCTCCACTTT.

This chain links TRBV10-3 with TRBJ1-5; possibly TRBD1 for D (6 bases). The CDR3 spans 13 residues. The germline V gene has CDR1 ENHRY and CDR2 SYGVKD. Trimming pared 0 bases from V and 11 bases from J, leaving 11 bases between. CDR3 loop: CAISESSQGTQHF. The CDR3 DNA follows: TGTGCCATCAGTGAGTCAAGCCAGGGGACCCAGCATTTT.

About this clone: At one of its ends the junction is not consistent with the germline gene, which may arise from a read error. The genes are TRBV10-3 and TRBJ1-2, with D tentatively TRBD1 (6 bases). The CDR3 is made up of 13 amino acids. The germline V gene encodes CDR1 ENHRY and CDR2 SYGVKD. The CDR3 protein is CAITEDSSNGYTF. The CDR3, as DNA: TGTGCCATCACTGAGGACAGCTCCAATGGCTACACCTTC.

This clone was seen a single time. This sequence may be a read error, since a much larger clone differs from it by one base. The rearrangement joins TRBV11-3 to TRBJ1-1, with D maybe TRBD1 (5 bases). V was clipped by 4 bases and J by 1 base, with 7 bases between them. CDR1 is SGHNT and CDR2 is YENEEA in the germline V gene. The CDR3 spans 13 residues. The CDR3 bases are TGTGCCAGCAGCTCACAGGAGAACACTGAAGCTTTCTTT. It is translated as CASSSQENTEAFF.